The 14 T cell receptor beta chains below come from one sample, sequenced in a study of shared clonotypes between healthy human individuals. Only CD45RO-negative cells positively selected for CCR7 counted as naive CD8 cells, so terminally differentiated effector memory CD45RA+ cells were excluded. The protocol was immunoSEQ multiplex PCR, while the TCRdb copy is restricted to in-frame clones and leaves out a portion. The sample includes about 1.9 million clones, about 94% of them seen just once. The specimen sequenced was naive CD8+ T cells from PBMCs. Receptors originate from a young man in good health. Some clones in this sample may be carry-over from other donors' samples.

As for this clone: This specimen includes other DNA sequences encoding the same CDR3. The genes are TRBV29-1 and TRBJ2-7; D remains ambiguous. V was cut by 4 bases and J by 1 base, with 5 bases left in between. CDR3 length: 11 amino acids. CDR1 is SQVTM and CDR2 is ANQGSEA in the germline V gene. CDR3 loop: CSVVRSYEQYF. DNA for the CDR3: TGCAGCGTTGTAAGATCCTACGAGCAGTACTTC.

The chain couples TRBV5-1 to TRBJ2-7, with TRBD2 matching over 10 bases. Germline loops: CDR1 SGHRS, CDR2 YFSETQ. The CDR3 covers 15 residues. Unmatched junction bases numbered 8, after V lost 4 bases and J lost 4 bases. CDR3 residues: CASSPGLAAIYEQYF. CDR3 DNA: TGCGCCAGCAGCCCTGGACTAGCGGCGATTTACGAGCAGTACTTC.

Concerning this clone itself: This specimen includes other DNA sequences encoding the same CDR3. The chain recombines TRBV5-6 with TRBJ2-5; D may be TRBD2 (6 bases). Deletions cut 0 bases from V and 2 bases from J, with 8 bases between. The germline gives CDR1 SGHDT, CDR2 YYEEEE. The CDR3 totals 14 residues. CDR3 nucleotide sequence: TGTGCCAGCAGCTTGGGCGGGAATCAAGAGACCCAGTACTTC. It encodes CASSLGGNQETQYF.

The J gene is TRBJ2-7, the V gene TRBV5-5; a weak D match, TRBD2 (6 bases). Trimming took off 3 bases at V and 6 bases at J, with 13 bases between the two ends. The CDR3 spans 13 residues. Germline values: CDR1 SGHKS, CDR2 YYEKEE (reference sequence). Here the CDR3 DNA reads TGTGCCAGCAGCTCCGGGGAGGCGTTCGAGCAGTACTTC. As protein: CASSSGEAFEQYF.

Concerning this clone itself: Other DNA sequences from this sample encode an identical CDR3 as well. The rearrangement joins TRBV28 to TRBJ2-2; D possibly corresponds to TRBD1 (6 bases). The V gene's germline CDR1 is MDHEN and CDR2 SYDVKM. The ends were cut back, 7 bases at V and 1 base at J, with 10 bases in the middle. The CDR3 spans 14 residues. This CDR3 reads CASTLGQNTGELFF. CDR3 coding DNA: TGTGCCAGCACTCTGGGACAGAACACCGGGGAGCTGTTTTTT.

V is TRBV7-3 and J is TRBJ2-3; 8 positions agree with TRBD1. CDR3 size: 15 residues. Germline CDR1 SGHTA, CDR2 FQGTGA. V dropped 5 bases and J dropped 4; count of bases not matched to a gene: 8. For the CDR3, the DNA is TGTGCCAGCAGCCCTTCAGGGGGCCGCGCAGATACGCAGTATTTT. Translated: CASSPSGGRADTQYF.

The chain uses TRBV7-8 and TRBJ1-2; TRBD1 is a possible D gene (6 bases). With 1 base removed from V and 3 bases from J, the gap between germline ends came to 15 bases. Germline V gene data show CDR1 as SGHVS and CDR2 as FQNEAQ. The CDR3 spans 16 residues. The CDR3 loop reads CASSLGLGAFDYGYTF. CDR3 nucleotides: TGTGCCAGCAGCTTAGGGTTGGGGGCATTCGACTATGGCTACACCTTC.

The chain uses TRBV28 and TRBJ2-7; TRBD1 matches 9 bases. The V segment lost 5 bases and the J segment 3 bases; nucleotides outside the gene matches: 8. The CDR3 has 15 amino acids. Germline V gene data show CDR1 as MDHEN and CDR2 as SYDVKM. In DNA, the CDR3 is TGTGCCAGCAGTCCGGGACAGGGTTTTCTCTACGAGCAGTACTTC. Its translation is CASSPGQGFLYEQYF.

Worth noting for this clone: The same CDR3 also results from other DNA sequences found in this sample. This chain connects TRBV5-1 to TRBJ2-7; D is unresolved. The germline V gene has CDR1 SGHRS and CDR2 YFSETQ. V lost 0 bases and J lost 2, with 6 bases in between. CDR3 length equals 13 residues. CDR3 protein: CASSLGPTYEQYF. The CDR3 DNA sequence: TGCGCCAGCAGCTTGGGACCAACCTACGAGCAGTACTTC.

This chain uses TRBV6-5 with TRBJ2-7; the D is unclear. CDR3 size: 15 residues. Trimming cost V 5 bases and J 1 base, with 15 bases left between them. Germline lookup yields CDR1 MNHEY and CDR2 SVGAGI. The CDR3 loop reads CASSPGAVGSYEQYF. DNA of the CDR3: TGTGCCAGCAGTCCCGGAGCAGTGGGATCCTACGAGCAGTACTTC.

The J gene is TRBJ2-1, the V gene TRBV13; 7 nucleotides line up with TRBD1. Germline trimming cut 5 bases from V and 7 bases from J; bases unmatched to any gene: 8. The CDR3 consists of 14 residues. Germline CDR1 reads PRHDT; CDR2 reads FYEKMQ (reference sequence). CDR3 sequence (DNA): TGTGCCAGCAGCAGGAGGACAGGAGATAATGAGCAGTTCTTC. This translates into CASSRRTGDNEQFF.

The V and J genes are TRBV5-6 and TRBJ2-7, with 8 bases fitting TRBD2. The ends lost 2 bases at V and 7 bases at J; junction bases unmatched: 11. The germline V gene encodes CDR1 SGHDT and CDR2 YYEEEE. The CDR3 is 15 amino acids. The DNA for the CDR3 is TGTGCCAGCAGCTTCGTGTCGGGAGGGCCGTGGGAGCAGTACTTC. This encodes CASSFVSGGPWEQYF.

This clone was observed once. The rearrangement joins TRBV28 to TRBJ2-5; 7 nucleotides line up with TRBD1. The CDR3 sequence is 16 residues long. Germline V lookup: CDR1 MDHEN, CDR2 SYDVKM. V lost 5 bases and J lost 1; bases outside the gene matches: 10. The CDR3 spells CASSTYRDRLQETQYF. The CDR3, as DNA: TGTGCCAGCAGTACTTACCGGGACAGACTCCAAGAGACCCAGTACTTC.

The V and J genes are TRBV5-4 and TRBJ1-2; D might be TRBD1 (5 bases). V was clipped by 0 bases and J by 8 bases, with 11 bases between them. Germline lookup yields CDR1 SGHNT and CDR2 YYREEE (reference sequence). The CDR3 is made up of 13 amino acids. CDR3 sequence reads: CASSLAIGEGYTF. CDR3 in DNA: TGTGCCAGCAGCTTGGCGATAGGGGAGGGCTACACCTTC. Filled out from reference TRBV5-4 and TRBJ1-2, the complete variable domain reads ETGVTQSPTHLIKTRGQQVTLRCSSQSGHNTVSWYQQALGQGPQFIFQYYREEENGRGNFPPRFSGLQFPNYSSELNVNALELDDSALYLCASSLAIGEGYTFGSGTRLTVV.